These T cell receptor beta chains were read from a single sample in a study of shared clonotypes between healthy human individuals. The protocol was immunoSEQ multiplex PCR, while the TCRdb copy is restricted to in-frame clones and leaves out a portion. The sample has approximately 1.9 million clones, 90% to 95% seen once. The sequencing input was naive CD8+ T cells from PBMCs. These receptors were taken from a man aged 18 to 30 in good health. Some clones in this sample may be carry-over from other donors' samples. Both conserved end residues are part of each CDR3. A D gene is named only where the DNA matches it firmly. Where a row states a size, it is once, few, many or the class of an expanded clone; other rows omit it.

V: TRBV29-1
D: TRBD2
J: TRBJ2-1
size: -
CDR3: CSVSRLAGGYNEQFF
DNA: TGCAGCGTTTCGCGACTAGCGGGAGGGTACAATGAGCAGTTCTTC

V: TRBV7-9
D: TRBD1
J: TRBJ2-3
size: -
CDR3: CASSPRQGGTDTQYF
DNA: TGTGCCAGCAGCCCCCGACAGGGAGGCACAGATACGCAGTATTTT

V: TRBV11-2
D: -
J: TRBJ1-3
size: few
CDR3: CASSLQGSGNTIYF
DNA: TGTGCCAGCAGCTTACAGGGCTCTGGAAACACCATATATTTT

V: TRBV27
D: -
J: TRBJ2-7
size: once
CDR3: CASSFIGGIYEQYF
DNA: TGTGCCAGCAGTTTCATCGGGGGTATCTACGAGCAGTACTTC

V: TRBV9
D: TRBD1
J: TRBJ1-1
size: once
CDR3: CASSHQQGARGTEAFF
DNA: TGTGCCAGCAGCCATCAGCAGGGGGCGCGGGGCACTGAAGCTTTCTTT

V: TRBV27
D: TRBD2
J: TRBJ2-1
size: -
CDR3: CASSPRTSFNEQFF
DNA: TGTGCCAGCAGTCCCCGGACTAGCTTCAATGAGCAGTTCTTC

V: TRBV2
D: -
J: TRBJ2-7
size: -
CDR3: CASSARFYEQYF
DNA: TGTGCCAGCAGTGCCCGCTTCTACGAGCAGTACTTC

V: TRBV25-1
D: -
J: TRBJ1-1
size: few
CDR3: CASSMTEGAFF
DNA: TGTGCCAGCTCAATGACGGAGGGGGCTTTCTTT

V: TRBV2
D: TRBD2
J: TRBJ2-1
size: -
CDR3: CASSDRLANNEQFF
DNA: TGTGCCAGCAGTGACCGACTAGCCAACAATGAGCAGTTCTTC

V: TRBV6-1
D: TRBD2
J: TRBJ2-7
size: -
CDR3: CASSELLAGSSPYYYEQYF
DNA: TGTGCCAGCAGTGAACTACTAGCGGGCTCATCCCCCTACTACTACGAGCAGTACTTC

V: TRBV5-6
D: -
J: TRBJ2-7
size: -
CDR3: CASSLDSTYEQYF
DNA: TGTGCCAGCAGCCTGGACAGTACCTACGAGCAGTACTTC

V: TRBV9
D: -
J: TRBJ2-5
size: -
CDR3: CASSVHPLRETQYF
DNA: TGTGCCAGCAGCGTACACCCGCTTCGAGAGACCCAGTACTTC

V: TRBV11-3
D: -
J: TRBJ2-5
size: -
CDR3: CASSSDAQEGETQYF
DNA: TGTGCCAGCAGCTCCGACGCCCAGGAAGGGGAGACCCAGTACTTC

V: TRBV27
D: TRBD2
J: TRBJ2-5
size: -
CDR3: CASSLRGTSGPKGSQETQYF
DNA: TGTGCCAGCAGTTTAAGGGGGACTAGCGGACCTAAGGGGTCCCAAGAGACCCAGTACTTC

V: TRBV10-3
D: -
J: TRBJ2-7
size: -
CDR3: CAIREQGRYEQYF
DNA: TGTGCCATCAGGGAGCAGGGCCGCTACGAGCAGTACTTC

V: TRBV10-3
D: TRBD2
J: TRBJ2-1
size: -
CDR3: CAIRAGTSGANEQFF
DNA: TGTGCCATCAGGGCCGGGACTAGCGGGGCAAATGAGCAGTTCTTC

V: TRBV9
D: -
J: TRBJ2-1
size: -
CDR3: CASSVGGGTEQFF
DNA: TGTGCCAGCAGCGTAGGTGGGGGGACAGAGCAGTTCTTC

V: TRBV7-6
D: TRBD2
J: TRBJ2-1
size: -
CDR3: CASSSWTSGRAGSYNEQFF
DNA: TGTGCCAGCAGCTCCTGGACTAGCGGGAGGGCAGGGTCCTACAATGAGCAGTTCTTC

V: TRBV19
D: -
J: TRBJ2-7
size: -
CDR3: CASSLRVSKYEQYF
DNA: TGTGCCAGTAGTCTAAGGGTTTCGAAATACGAGCAGTACTTC

V: TRBV19
D: TRBD1
J: TRBJ2-7
size: -
CDR3: CATMSRDSKSYEQYF
DNA: TGTGCCACCATGTCCCGGGACAGCAAAAGTTACGAGCAGTACTTC

V: TRBV4-1
D: -
J: TRBJ2-7
size: -
CDR3: CASSQPPGRGKENEQYF
DNA: TGCGCCAGCAGCCAACCCCCGGGAAGGGGAAAGGAGAACGAGCAGTACTTC

V: TRBV7-9
D: -
J: TRBJ1-1
size: -
CDR3: CASSSIAGTTLPDTEAFF
DNA: TGTGCCAGCAGCTCTATTGCCGGGACTACGCTCCCGGACACTGAAGCTTTCTTT

V: TRBV5-1
D: -
J: TRBJ1-1
size: -
CDR3: CASSLGLDRTNTEAFF
DNA: TGCGCCAGCAGCTTGGGGTTAGACAGAACCAACACTGAAGCTTTCTTT

V: TRBV7-8
D: TRBD1
J: TRBJ2-7
size: -
CDR3: CASSLYTGGTRYEQYF
DNA: TGTGCCAGCAGCCTATACACAGGGGGAACTAGGTACGAGCAGTACTTC

V: TRBV7-2
D: TRBD2
J: TRBJ2-1
size: -
CDR3: CASSWGLLVANEQFF
DNA: TGTGCCAGCAGCTGGGGACTACTAGTGGCGAATGAGCAGTTCTTC

V: TRBV7-9
D: TRBD1
J: TRBJ2-3
size: -
CDR3: CASSSRDRRFTDTQYF
DNA: TGTGCCAGCAGTTCAAGGGACAGGAGGTTCACAGATACGCAGTATTTT

V: TRBV27
D: -
J: TRBJ1-1
size: -
CDR3: CASSLIGGTEAFF
DNA: TGTGCCAGCAGTTTAATCGGCGGCACTGAAGCTTTCTTT

V: TRBV29-1
D: -
J: TRBJ2-1
size: -
CDR3: CSVSSNNEQFF
DNA: TGCAGCGTTTCCAGCAACAATGAGCAGTTCTTC

V: TRBV18
D: -
J: TRBJ2-1
size: -
CDR3: CASSPERIAVGDEQFF
DNA: TGTGCCAGCTCACCCGAAAGAATAGCTGTTGGGGATGAGCAGTTCTTC

V: TRBV7-3
D: -
J: TRBJ2-5
size: -
CDR3: CASSLWQKETQYF
DNA: TGTGCCAGCAGCTTATGGCAGAAAGAGACCCAGTACTTC

V: TRBV27
D: -
J: TRBJ2-1
size: -
CDR3: CASSGRQGGMDNEQFF
DNA: TGTGCCAGCAGTGGACGACAGGGAGGTATGGACAATGAGCAGTTCTTC

V: TRBV7-9
D: TRBD2
J: TRBJ2-7
size: -
CDR3: CASMPLAGGPSEQYF
DNA: TGTGCCAGCATGCCCTTAGCGGGAGGGCCGAGCGAGCAGTACTTC

V: TRBV18
D: -
J: TRBJ2-3
size: -
CDR3: CASSPLWRAWDTDTQYF
DNA: TGTGCCAGCTCACCCCTTTGGCGAGCTTGGGACACAGATACGCAGTATTTT

V: TRBV6-5
D: -
J: TRBJ2-3
size: -
CDR3: CASSYSRVGTQYF
DNA: TGTGCCAGCAGTTACTCGCGGGTTGGGACGCAGTATTTT

V: TRBV6-1
D: -
J: TRBJ1-1
size: -
CDR3: CASSGTVEAFF
DNA: TGTGCCAGCAGTGGGACAGTTGAAGCTTTCTTT

V: TRBV9
D: -
J: TRBJ2-7
size: once
CDR3: CASSVVPDRTYEQYF
DNA: TGTGCCAGCAGCGTAGTCCCGGACAGAACTTACGAGCAGTACTTC

V: TRBV13
D: TRBD2
J: TRBJ2-2
size: -
CDR3: CASRQGRPGLLVTGELFF
DNA: TGTGCCAGCAGGCAGGGCAGACCGGGACTACTCGTCACCGGGGAGCTGTTTTTT

V: TRBV5-6
D: TRBD2
J: TRBJ2-1
size: -
CDR3: CASSPLSGRASNEQFF
DNA: TGTGCCAGCAGCCCTCTAAGCGGGAGGGCCTCCAATGAGCAGTTCTTC

V: TRBV4-3
D: TRBD2
J: TRBJ2-2
size: once
CDR3: CASSQDGPSGIAGELFF
DNA: TGCGCCAGCAGCCAAGATGGGCCCAGCGGGATAGCCGGGGAGCTGTTTTTT

V: TRBV9
D: -
J: TRBJ2-3
size: -
CDR3: CASSPGQVSTDTQYF
DNA: TGTGCCAGCAGCCCGGGGCAGGTGAGCACAGATACGCAGTATTTT

V: TRBV20-1
D: -
J: TRBJ2-1
size: -
CDR3: CSARASNEQFF
DNA: TGCAGTGCTAGAGCTAGCAATGAGCAGTTCTTC

V: TRBV27
D: -
J: TRBJ2-5
size: -
CDR3: CASSLASPETQYF
DNA: TGTGCCAGCAGTTTAGCCAGCCCAGAGACCCAGTACTTC

V: TRBV7-6
D: -
J: TRBJ2-3
size: -
CDR3: CASSGGTHRGTQYF
DNA: TGTGCCAGCAGCGGCGGGACACACCGAGGTACGCAGTATTTT

V: TRBV27
D: -
J: TRBJ2-7
size: -
CDR3: CASSPGRTYEQYF
DNA: TGTGCCAGCAGCCCTGGACGAACCTACGAGCAGTACTTC

V: TRBV27
D: TRBD2
J: TRBJ2-2
size: -
CDR3: CASSSGLADITGELFF
DNA: TGTGCCAGCAGTTCCGGACTAGCGGACATCACCGGGGAGCTGTTTTTT

V: TRBV7-9
D: -
J: TRBJ1-3
size: -
CDR3: CVSSGNTIYF
DNA: TGTGTAAGCTCTGGAAACACCATATATTTT

V: TRBV11-2
D: -
J: TRBJ2-3
size: -
CDR3: CASSLGPTRITDTQYF
DNA: TGTGCCAGCAGCTTAGGGCCTACTCGGATCACAGATACGCAGTATTTT

V: TRBV28
D: TRBD2
J: TRBJ2-7
size: -
CDR3: CASSPRLAGWSYEQYF
DNA: TGTGCCAGCAGTCCGCGACTAGCGGGATGGTCCTACGAGCAGTACTTC

V: TRBV4-1
D: TRBD1
J: TRBJ1-4
size: -
CDR3: CASSPTGLREKLFF
DNA: TGCGCCAGCAGCCCGACAGGGCTTCGCGAAAAACTGTTTTTT

V: TRBV19
D: -
J: TRBJ2-4
size: -
CDR3: CASSTTAGRRAKNIQYF
DNA: TGTGCCAGTAGTACTACGGCGGGGCGAAGGGCCAAAAACATTCAGTACTTC

V: TRBV9
D: -
J: TRBJ1-1
size: -
CDR3: CASSGPLSLNTEAFF
DNA: TGTGCCAGCAGCGGGCCCCTGTCCTTGAACACTGAAGCTTTCTTT

V: TRBV28
D: -
J: TRBJ2-7
size: -
CDR3: CASSLTLLAYEQYF
DNA: TGTGCCAGCAGTTTGACCCTACTCGCCTACGAGCAGTACTTC

V: TRBV27
D: TRBD1
J: TRBJ2-7
size: once
CDR3: CASSLVGQIYEQYF
DNA: TGTGCCAGCAGTTTAGTGGGACAGATCTACGAGCAGTACTTC

V: TRBV27
D: TRBD1
J: TRBJ2-7
size: -
CDR3: CASSLTGTGYYEQYF
DNA: TGTGCCAGCAGTTTAACCGGGACAGGGTATTACGAGCAGTACTTC

V: TRBV4-1
D: -
J: TRBJ2-3
size: -
CDR3: CASSQRGDPLDTQYF
DNA: TGCGCCAGCAGCCAACGCGGGGACCCTCTGGATACGCAGTATTTT

V: TRBV27
D: -
J: TRBJ2-4
size: -
CDR3: CASSLSQGSDIQYF
DNA: TGTGCCAGCAGTTTATCCCAGGGGTCGGACATTCAGTACTTC

V: TRBV5-1
D: -
J: TRBJ1-4
size: -
CDR3: CASSLRHHNEKLFF
DNA: TGCGCCAGCAGCTTGCGTCATCATAATGAAAAACTGTTTTTT

V: TRBV7-3
D: -
J: TRBJ2-3
size: once
CDR3: CASSLTRLVTDTQYF
DNA: TGTGCCAGCAGCTTAACGCGACTGGTCACAGATACGCAGTATTTT